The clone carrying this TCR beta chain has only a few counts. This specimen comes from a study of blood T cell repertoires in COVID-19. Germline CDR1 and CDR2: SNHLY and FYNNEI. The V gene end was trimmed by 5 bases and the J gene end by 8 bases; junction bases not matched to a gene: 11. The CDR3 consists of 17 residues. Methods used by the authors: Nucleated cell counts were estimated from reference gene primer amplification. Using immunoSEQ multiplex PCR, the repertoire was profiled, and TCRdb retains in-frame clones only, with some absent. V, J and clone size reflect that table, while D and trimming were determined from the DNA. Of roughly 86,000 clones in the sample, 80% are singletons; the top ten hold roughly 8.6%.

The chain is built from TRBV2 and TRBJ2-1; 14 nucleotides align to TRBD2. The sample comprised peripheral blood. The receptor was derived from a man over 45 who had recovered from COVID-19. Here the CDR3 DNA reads TGTGCCAGCAGTTATCCCGGGACTAGCGGGAGTGAGGATGAGCAGTTCTTC. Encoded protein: CASSYPGTSGSEDEQFF. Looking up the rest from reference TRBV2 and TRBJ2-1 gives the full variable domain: EPEVTQTPSHQVTQMGQEVILRCVPISNHLYFYWYRQILGQKVEFLVSFYNNEISEKSEIFDDQFSVERPDGSNFTLKIRSTKLEDSAMYFCASSYPGTSGSEDEQFFGPGTRLTVL.